These 15 T cell receptor beta chains came from one sample sequenced in a study of shared clonotypes between healthy human individuals. Repertoires were generated with immunoSEQ multiplex PCR, while TCRdb's copy carries only in-frame clones and drops some. The data contain 2 million to 2.5 million clones, 93% of them singletons. The sample consisted of naive CD4+ T cells from PBMCs. Subset specified: CD45RA+ positively selected. The receptors derive from a man between 18 and 29 years old in good health. Some clones in this sample may be carry-over from other donors' samples.

The CDR3 here is CASSRQSNTEAFF. Written as DNA, the CDR3 is TGTGCCAGCAGTAGACAGTCGAACACTGAAGCTTTCTTT. J is TRBJ1-1 and V is TRBV6-1; D might be TRBD1 (5 bases). The V gene's germline CDR1 is MNHNS and CDR2 SASEGT. The V gene lost 5 bases and the J gene lost 1 base, with 8 bases spanning the gap. The CDR3 length is 13 residues.

The chain joins TRBV28 to TRBJ1-3; tentative D call: TRBD1 (6 bases). CDR1 is MDHEN and CDR2 is SYDVKM in the germline V gene. Between the trimmed V and J ends, which lost 7 bases and 2 bases, there was a span of 15 bases. The CDR3 loop spans 15 amino acids. CDR3 DNA sequence: TGTGCCAGCAATTCCTGGGGGGGCGCTGGAAACACCATATATTTT. This gives the protein CASNSWGGAGNTIYF.

The rearrangement joins TRBV7-2 to TRBJ2-5; D is unresolved. The end of the DNA fits TRBJ2-7 better, so the J call may be wrong. From germline, CDR1 is SGHTA and CDR2 FQGNSA. This CDR3 has 11 amino acids. CDR3 in DNA: TGTGCCAGCAGCTTTCTCTACGAGCAGTACTTC. Amino acids: CASSFLYEQYF.

The J gene is TRBJ1-4, the V gene TRBV5-1; D may be TRBD1 (6 bases). V lost 0 bases and J 5 bases, leaving 11 bases between the germline ends. Germline CDR1 reads SGHRS; CDR2 reads YFSETQ. CDR3 length equals 15 residues. In DNA, the CDR3 is TGCGCCAGCAGCTTGGCCGCGGACAGAAATGAAAAACTGTTTTTT. It specifies CASSLAADRNEKLFF.

A note on this clone: The junction does not match germline at one end; this may be a read error. The rearrangement joins TRBV11-2 to TRBJ2-7; either TRBD1 or TRBD2 may fit D (5 bases each). Germline V gives CDR1 SGHAT, CDR2 FQNNGV. The CDR3 length is 13 residues. The CDR3 bases are TGTGCCAGCAGCTTAGATCCGGGAAGCGCAGGGAACTTC. Its translation is CASSLDPGSAGNF.

The V and J genes are TRBV21-1 and TRBJ2-1; the D call of TRBD1 is as the table states it, not checked on the DNA. TRBV21-1 is recorded as a pseudogene. The CDR3 extends over 12 amino acids. The CDR3 region has the DNA TGTGCCAGCAGCAAAGTCGACAGGGGCGAATTCTTC. Amino acid sequence: CASSKVDRGEFF.

This chain's CDR3 is CASSETVAWDEQFF. CDR3 bases: TGTGCCAGCAGCGAGACCGTAGCATGGGATGAGCAGTTCTTC. This chain links TRBV28 with TRBJ2-1; D gene uncertain. This CDR3 contains 14 residues. Germline V gene sequence: CDR1 MDHEN, CDR2 SYDVKM. V was clipped by 6 bases and J by 8 bases, with 17 bases between them.

This chain joins TRBV20-1 and TRBJ2-5; no firm D call. This CDR3 has 11 amino acids. Germline CDR1 DFQATT, CDR2 SNEGSKA (reference sequence). V gave up 8 bases and J gave up 6 bases, with 13 bases separating them. The CDR3 DNA follows: TGCAGTCCGGAAATGGGAAAGACCCAGTACTTC. This encodes CSPEMGKTQYF.

This sequence joins TRBV6-1 and TRBJ1-2; TRBD1 aligns across 7 bases. Germline assignment: CDR1 MNHNS and CDR2 SASEGT. The junction had 3 bases not matched to a gene; V was cut back by 6 bases and J by 2 bases. This CDR3 comprises 13 residues. The CDR3 protein is CASSGTENYGYTF. The CDR3 nucleotides read TGTGCCAGCAGCGGGACAGAGAACTATGGCTACACCTTC.

The chain combines TRBV6-1 with TRBJ1-4, with TRBD1 matching 8 bases. Trimming cost V 8 bases and J 2 bases; bases outside gene matches: 10. The CDR3 is 16 amino acids. From germline, CDR1 is MNHNS and CDR2 SASEGT. CDR3 protein: CASCARQGATNEKLFF. The CDR3 nucleotides are TGTGCCAGCTGTGCCCGGCAGGGGGCTACTAATGAAAAACTGTTTTTT.

This clone was observed a single time. The chain carries TRBV10-3 and TRBJ2-1, with 9 bases lining up with TRBD2. The germline V gene encodes CDR1 ENHRY and CDR2 SYGVKD. This CDR3 has 17 residues. V shed 6 bases and J 3 bases; nucleotides not matched to a gene: 12. The DNA for the CDR3 is TGTGCCATCAGAGGACAACCTCCGACTAGCGGCTACAATGAGCAGTTCTTC. Its protein product is CAIRGQPPTSGYNEQFF.

This chain uses TRBV27 with TRBJ2-5, with D unclear. V was cut by 8 bases and J by 5 bases, with 12 bases left in between. Germline lookup yields CDR1 MNHEY and CDR2 SMNVEV (reference sequence). This CDR3 spans 12 amino acids. CDR3 nucleotides: TGTGCCAGCGGAGAAAGGCGGGAGACCCAGTACTTC. It encodes CASGERRETQYF.

The V and J genes are TRBV6-6 and TRBJ1-1; D is unresolved. V shed 5 bases and J shed 11 bases, with 12 bases lying between them. From germline, CDR1 is MNHNY and CDR2 SVGAGI (reference sequence). CDR3 length: 11 amino acids. CDR3 coding DNA: TGTGCCAGCAGTCCCGACCGGAGGGCTTTCTTT. Its protein product is CASSPDRRAFF.

The sample holds one count of this clone. The CDR3 spells CASYRGDEQFF. As DNA, the CDR3 is TGTGCCAGCTACAGGGGCGATGAGCAGTTCTTC. V gene TRBV19 combines with J gene TRBJ2-1; 7 nucleotides align to TRBD1. The V gene's germline CDR1 is LNHDA and CDR2 SQIVND (reference sequence). The CDR3 sequence is 11 residues long. V was clipped by 9 bases and J by 8 bases; unmatched bases: 4.

V and J are TRBV9 and TRBJ1-1; D is unclear. V lost 0 bases, J lost 3 bases, and 12 bases lay in between. This CDR3 has 15 amino acids. Germline V CDR1 and CDR2: SGDLS, YYNGEE. CDR3 amino acids: CASSVVEGRYTEAFF. The CDR3 nucleotides read TGTGCCAGCAGCGTAGTGGAGGGTCGGTACACTGAAGCTTTCTTT.